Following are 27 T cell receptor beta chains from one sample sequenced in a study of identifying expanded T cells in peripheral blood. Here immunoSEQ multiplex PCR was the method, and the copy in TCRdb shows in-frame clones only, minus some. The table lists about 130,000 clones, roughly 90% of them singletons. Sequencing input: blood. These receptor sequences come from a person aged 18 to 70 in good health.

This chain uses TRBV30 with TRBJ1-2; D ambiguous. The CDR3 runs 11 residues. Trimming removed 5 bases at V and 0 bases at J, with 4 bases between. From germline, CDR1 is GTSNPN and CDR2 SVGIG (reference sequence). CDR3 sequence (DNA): TGTGCCTGGTCTTCTAACTATGGCTACACCTTC. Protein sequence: CAWSSNYGYTF.

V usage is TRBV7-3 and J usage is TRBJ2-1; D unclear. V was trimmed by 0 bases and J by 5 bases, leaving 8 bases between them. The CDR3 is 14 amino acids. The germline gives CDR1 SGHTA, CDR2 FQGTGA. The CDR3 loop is CASSLTVGNNEQFF. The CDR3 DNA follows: TGTGCCAGCAGCTTAACGGTGGGGAACAATGAGCAGTTCTTC.

CDR3 residues: CASSPLVGGMDYGYTF. In DNA form, the CDR3 reads TGCGCCAGCAGCCCCCTCGTTGGAGGGATGGACTATGGCTACACCTTC. The chain links TRBV5-1 to TRBJ1-2; no clear D gene. The V end was cut by 4 bases, the J end by 3 bases, with 19 bases between. Germline V gene data show CDR1 as SGHRS and CDR2 as YFSETQ. This CDR3 is built from 16 residues.

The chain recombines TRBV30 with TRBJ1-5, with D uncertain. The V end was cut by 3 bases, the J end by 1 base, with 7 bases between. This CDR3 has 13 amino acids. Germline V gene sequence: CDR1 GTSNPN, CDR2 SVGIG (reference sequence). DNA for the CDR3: TGTGCCTGGAGCCCGCAGAGCAATCAGCCCCAGCATTTT. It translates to CAWSPQSNQPQHF.

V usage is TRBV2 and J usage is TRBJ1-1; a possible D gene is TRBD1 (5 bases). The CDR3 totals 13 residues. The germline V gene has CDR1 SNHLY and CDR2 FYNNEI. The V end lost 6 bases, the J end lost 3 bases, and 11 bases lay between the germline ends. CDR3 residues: CASSPGRDTEAFF. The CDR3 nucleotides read TGTGCCAGCAGCCCAGGGAGGGACACTGAAGCTTTCTTT.

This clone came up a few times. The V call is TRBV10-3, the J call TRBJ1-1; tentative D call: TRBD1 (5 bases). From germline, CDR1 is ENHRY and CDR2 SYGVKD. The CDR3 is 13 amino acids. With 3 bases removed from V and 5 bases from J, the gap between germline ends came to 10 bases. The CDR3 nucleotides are TGTGCCATCAGTGATGGGGAGGGGACTGAAGCTTTCTTT. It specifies CAISDGEGTEAFF.

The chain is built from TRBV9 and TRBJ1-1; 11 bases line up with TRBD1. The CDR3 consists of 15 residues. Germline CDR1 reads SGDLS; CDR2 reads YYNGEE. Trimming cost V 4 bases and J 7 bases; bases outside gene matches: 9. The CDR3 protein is CASSSPGTGGVEAFF. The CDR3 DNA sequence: TGTGCCAGCAGCAGTCCCGGGACAGGGGGAGTTGAAGCTTTCTTT.

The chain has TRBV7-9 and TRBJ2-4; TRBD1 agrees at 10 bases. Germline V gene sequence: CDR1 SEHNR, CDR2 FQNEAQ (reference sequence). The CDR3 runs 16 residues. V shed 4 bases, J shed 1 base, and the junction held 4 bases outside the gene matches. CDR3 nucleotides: TGTGCCAGCAGCTCGACAGGGGGCGCGGCCAAAAACATTCAGTACTTC. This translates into CASSSTGGAAKNIQYF.

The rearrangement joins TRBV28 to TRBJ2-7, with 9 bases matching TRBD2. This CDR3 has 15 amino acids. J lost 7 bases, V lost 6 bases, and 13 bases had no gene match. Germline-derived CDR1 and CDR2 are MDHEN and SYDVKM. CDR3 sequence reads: CASRISGSQSWEQYF. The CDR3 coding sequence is TGTGCCAGCAGGATTAGCGGGAGCCAGTCTTGGGAGCAGTACTTC.

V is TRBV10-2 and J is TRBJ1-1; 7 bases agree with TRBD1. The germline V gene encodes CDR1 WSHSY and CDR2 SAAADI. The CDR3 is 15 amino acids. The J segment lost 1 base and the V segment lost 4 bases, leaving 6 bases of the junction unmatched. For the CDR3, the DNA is TGCGCCAGCAGTGGCGAGGGGGCTCCGAACACTGAAGCTTTCTTT. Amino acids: CASSGEGAPNTEAFF.

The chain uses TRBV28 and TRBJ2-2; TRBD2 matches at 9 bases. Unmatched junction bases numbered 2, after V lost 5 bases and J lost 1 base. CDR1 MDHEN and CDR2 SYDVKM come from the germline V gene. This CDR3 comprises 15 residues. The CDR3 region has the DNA TGTGCCAGCAGTCTGACTAGCGGGAACACCGGGGAGCTGTTTTTT. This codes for CASSLTSGNTGELFF.

In DNA, the CDR3 is TGTGCCTCTCTAGCGGGGACCCCTTACAATGAGCAGTTCTTC. Amino acids: CASLAGTPYNEQFF. The chain uses TRBV10-3 and TRBJ2-1; 9 bases agree with TRBD2. Trimming cost V 11 bases and J 4 bases; bases outside gene matches: 9. Germline-derived CDR1 and CDR2 are ENHRY and SYGVKD. The CDR3 totals 14 residues.

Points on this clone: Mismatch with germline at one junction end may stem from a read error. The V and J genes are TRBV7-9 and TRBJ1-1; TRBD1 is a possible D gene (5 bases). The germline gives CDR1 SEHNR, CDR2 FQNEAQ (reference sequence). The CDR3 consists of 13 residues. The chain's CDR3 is CAGSVQGYTEAFF. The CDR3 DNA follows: TGTGCCGGCAGCGTCCAGGGATACACTGAAGCTTTCTTT. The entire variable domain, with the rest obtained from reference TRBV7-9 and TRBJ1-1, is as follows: DTGVSQNPRHKITKRGQNVTFRCDPISEHNRLYWYRQTLGQGPEFLTYFQNEAQLEKSRLLSDRFSAERPKGSFSTLEIQRTEQGDSAMYLCAGSVQGYTEAFFGQGTRLTVV.

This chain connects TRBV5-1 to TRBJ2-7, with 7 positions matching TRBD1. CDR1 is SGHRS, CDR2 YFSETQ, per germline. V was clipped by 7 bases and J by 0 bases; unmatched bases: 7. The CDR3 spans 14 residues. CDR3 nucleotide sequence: TGCGCCAGCCGGAGGACAGGTAGCTCCTACGAGCAGTACTTC. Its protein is CASRRTGSSYEQYF.

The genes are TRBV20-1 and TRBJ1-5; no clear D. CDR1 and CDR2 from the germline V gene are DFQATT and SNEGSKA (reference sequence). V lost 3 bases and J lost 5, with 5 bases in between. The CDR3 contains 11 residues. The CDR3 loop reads CSARADQPQHF. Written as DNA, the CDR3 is TGCAGTGCTAGGGCGGATCAGCCCCAGCATTTT.

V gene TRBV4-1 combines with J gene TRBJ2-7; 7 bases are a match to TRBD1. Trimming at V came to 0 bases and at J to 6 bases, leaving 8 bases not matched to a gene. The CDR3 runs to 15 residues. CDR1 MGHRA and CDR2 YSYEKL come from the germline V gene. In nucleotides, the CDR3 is TGCGCCAGCAGCCAAGAACGGTGGGCAGGGGGCGAGCAGTACTTC. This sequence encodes CASSQERWAGGEQYF.

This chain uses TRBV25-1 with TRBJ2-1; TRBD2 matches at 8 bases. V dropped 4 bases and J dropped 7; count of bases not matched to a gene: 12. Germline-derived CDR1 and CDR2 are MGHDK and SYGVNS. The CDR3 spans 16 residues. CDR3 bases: TGTGCCAGCAGTGCCCGCGGAGCGGGAGAAAGAAATGAGCAGTTCTTC. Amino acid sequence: CASSARGAGERNEQFF.

The CDR3 reads CASSPGENYGYTF. CDR3 in DNA: TGTGCCAGCTCACCAGGGGAGAACTATGGCTACACCTTC. The V call is TRBV18, the J call TRBJ1-2; no reliable D call. Germline lookup yields CDR1 KGHSH and CDR2 LQKENI. V was shortened by 2 bases and J by 2 bases, with 6 bases between the two germline ends. CDR3 length: 13 residues.

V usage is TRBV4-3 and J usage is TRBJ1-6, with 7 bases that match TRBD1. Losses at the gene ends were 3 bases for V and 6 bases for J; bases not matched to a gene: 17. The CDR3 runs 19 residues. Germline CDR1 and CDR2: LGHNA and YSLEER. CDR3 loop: CASSQATNRGVLPNSPLHF. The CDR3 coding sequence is TGCGCCAGCAGCCAGGCGACCAACAGGGGCGTACTCCCTAATTCACCCCTCCACTTT.

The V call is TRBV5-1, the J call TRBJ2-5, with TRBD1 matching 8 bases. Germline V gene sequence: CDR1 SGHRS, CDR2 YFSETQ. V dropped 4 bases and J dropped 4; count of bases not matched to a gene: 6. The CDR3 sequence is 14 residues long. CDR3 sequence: CASSLRTGLETQYF. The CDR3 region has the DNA TGCGCCAGCAGCCTACGGACAGGGTTAGAGACCCAGTACTTC. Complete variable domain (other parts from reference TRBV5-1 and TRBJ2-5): KAGVTQTPRYLIKTRGQQVTLSCSPISGHRSVSWYQQTPGQGLQFLFEYFSETQRNKGNFPGRFSGRQFSNSRSEMNVSTLELGDSALYLCASSLRTGLETQYFGPGTRLLVL.

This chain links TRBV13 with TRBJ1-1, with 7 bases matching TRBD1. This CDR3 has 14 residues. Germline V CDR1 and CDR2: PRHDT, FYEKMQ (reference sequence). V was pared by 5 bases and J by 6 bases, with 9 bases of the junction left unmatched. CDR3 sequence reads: CASSRGTARAEAFF. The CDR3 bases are TGTGCCAGCAGCCGCGGGACAGCGAGGGCTGAAGCTTTCTTT.

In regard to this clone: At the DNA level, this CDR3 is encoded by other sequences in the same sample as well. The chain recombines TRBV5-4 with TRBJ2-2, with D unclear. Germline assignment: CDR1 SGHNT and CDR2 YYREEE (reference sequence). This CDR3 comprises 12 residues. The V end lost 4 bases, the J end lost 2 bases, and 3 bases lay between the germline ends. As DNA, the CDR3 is TGTGCCAGCAGCCCAAACACCGGGGAGCTGTTTTTT. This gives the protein CASSPNTGELFF.

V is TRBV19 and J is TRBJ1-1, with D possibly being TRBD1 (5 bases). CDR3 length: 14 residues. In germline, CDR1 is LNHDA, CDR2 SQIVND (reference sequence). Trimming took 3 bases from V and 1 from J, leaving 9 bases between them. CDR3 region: CASSMWQGNTEAFF. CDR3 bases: TGTGCCAGTAGTATGTGGCAGGGGAACACTGAAGCTTTCTTT.

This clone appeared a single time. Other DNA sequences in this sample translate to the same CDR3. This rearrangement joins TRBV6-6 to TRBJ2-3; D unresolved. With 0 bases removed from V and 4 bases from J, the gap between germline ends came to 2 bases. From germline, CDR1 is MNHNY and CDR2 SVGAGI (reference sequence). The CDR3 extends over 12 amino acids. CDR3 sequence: CASSYSSDTQYF. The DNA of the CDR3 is TGTGCCAGCAGTTACTCGTCAGATACGCAGTATTTT.

The CDR3 region is CASSATGSQETQYF. CDR3 bases: TGTGCCAGCAGCGCAACTGGCTCCCAAGAGACCCAGTACTTC. This chain joins TRBV9 and TRBJ2-5; D remains unclear. The germline gives CDR1 SGDLS, CDR2 YYNGEE. This CDR3 is built from 14 residues. Trimming shortened V by 3 bases and J by 1 base, and 10 bases separated the two germline ends.

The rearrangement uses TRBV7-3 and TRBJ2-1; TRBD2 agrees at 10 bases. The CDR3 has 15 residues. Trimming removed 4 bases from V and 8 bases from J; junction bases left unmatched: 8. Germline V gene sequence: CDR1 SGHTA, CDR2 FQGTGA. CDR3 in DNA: TGTGCCAGCAGCTCCAGCGGGGGGGCTGTCGATGAGCAGTTCTTC. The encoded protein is CASSSSGGAVDEQFF.

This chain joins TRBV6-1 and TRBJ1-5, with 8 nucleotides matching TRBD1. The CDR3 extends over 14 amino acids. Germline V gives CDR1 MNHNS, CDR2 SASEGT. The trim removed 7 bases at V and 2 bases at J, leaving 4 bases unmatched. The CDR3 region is CASNLGQGNQPQHF. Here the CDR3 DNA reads TGTGCCAGCAACCTGGGACAGGGCAATCAGCCCCAGCATTTT.